This note documents a single T cell receptor beta chain sequence. The participants were between roughly 18 and 100 years old and came from about two dozen US areas. This table comes from immunoSEQ multiplex PCR, and its TCRdb copy is limited to in-frame clones, with some not included. This sample yields some 170,000 clones, of which more than 80% are seen a single time; 6.2% belongs to the top ten. This sample was included in a study of blood T cell repertoires in COVID-19. Germline values: CDR1 SGDLS, CDR2 YYNGEE. Trimming took off 0 bases at V and 5 bases at J, with 6 bases between the two ends. CDR3 length: 13 amino acids.

The V call is TRBV9, the J call TRBJ2-1; D ambiguous. This clonotype was sampled from a man between 40 and 49 years old who had recovered from COVID-19. Sequenced material: PBMCs or T cells enriched from blood (not recorded which). Here the CDR3 DNA reads TGTGCCAGCAGCGTAGCCCTAAACAATGAGCAGTTCTTC. Protein sequence: CASSVALNNEQFF.